This entry lists 18 T cell receptor beta chains sequenced from one sample in a study of Ad26.COV2.S vaccination and SARS-CoV-2 variants. The method was immunoSEQ multiplex PCR; TCRdb's version includes in-frame clones alone and lacks a portion of them. Counted here are 360,000 or so clones, around 86% occurring once; the ten biggest clones make up roughly 3.2%. Treatment in this sample: about 20 received Ad26.COV2.S at low or high dose, single or two shots; about 5 received placebo; per-sample allocation not given. The study sampled participants on day 63 after the first vaccine or placebo injection. The sequencing used peripheral blood, collected in a trial of Ad26.COV2.S vaccine versus placebo. The receptors were gathered from a person aged 18-60 years who received the Ad26.COV2.S COVID-19 vaccine or a placebo.

The chain joins TRBV5-1 to TRBJ2-1; tentative D call: TRBD2 (6 bases). The germline V and J ends were trimmed by 4 bases and 2 bases, with 10 bases remaining between them. The germline gives CDR1 SGHRS, CDR2 YFSETQ. This CDR3 spans 14 amino acids. CDR3 sequence reads: CASSPEGTYNEQFF. The CDR3, as DNA: TGCGCCAGCAGCCCGGAGGGGACCTACAATGAGCAGTTCTTC.

The chain combines TRBV25-1 with TRBJ2-1, with D perhaps TRBD1 or TRBD2 (5 bases each). Germline V gene lookup returns CDR1 MGHDK and CDR2 SYGVNS. The CDR3 is 15 amino acids. Deletions cut 4 bases from V and 3 bases from J, with 13 bases between. The CDR3 loop reads CASSGRGRVYNEQFF. For the CDR3, the DNA is TGTGCCAGCAGTGGCCGGGGACGAGTCTACAATGAGCAGTTCTTC.

This chain links TRBV18 with TRBJ1-3; D might be TRBD1 (6 bases). Germline V lookup: CDR1 KGHSH, CDR2 LQKENI. This CDR3 has 18 amino acids. The germline V and J ends were trimmed by 2 bases and 4 bases, with 21 bases remaining between them. The CDR3 sequence is CASSPLERGGRNGNTIYF. The DNA of the CDR3 is TGTGCCAGCTCACCATTGGAACGGGGGGGGCGAAACGGAAACACCATATATTTT.

This chain connects TRBV2 to TRBJ2-2, with D tentatively TRBD1 (6 bases). The length of the CDR3 is 16 residues. CDR1 and CDR2 from the germline V gene are SNHLY and FYNNEI. Trimming took 1 base from V and 5 from J, leaving 14 bases between them. The CDR3 sequence: CASSEGRPRGTGELFF. CDR3 DNA: TGTGCCAGCAGTGAAGGTCGGCCCAGGGGTACCGGGGAGCTGTTTTTT. The full variable domain, with the rest looked up from reference TRBV2 and TRBJ2-2, is EPEVTQTPSHQVTQMGQEVILRCVPISNHLYFYWYRQILGQKVEFLVSFYNNEISEKSEIFDDQFSVERPDGSNFTLKIRSTKLEDSAMYFCASSEGRPRGTGELFFGEGSRLTVL.

V is TRBV27 and J is TRBJ2-7, with 10 bases matching TRBD2. V lost 5 bases to trimming and J lost 1 base; unmatched junction nucleotides: 14. CDR3 length: 18 residues. Per the germline V gene, CDR1 is MNHEY and CDR2 is SMNVEV (reference sequence). DNA for the CDR3: TGTGCCAGCAGTACCCTAGCGGGGGTTTTTCATGAGTCCTACGAGCAGTACTTC. Its translation is CASSTLAGVFHESYEQYF.

About this clone itself: Other nucleotide sequences in the sample specify the same CDR3. The rearrangement links TRBV10-3 to TRBJ1-4; D is ambiguous. Trimming took off 0 bases at V and 7 bases at J, with 6 bases between the two ends. Per germline, CDR1 ENHRY and CDR2 SYGVKD. The CDR3 sequence is 13 residues long. CDR3 DNA: TGTGCCATCAGTGAGTCATCTGGTGAAAAACTGTTTTTT. Translation: CAISESSGEKLFF.

The table lists this clone with a count of one. The chain uses TRBV4-2 and TRBJ2-7, with a tentative D call TRBD1 (6 bases). CDR1 is LGHNA, CDR2 YNFKEQ, per germline. The CDR3 extends over 16 amino acids. V was trimmed by 2 bases and J by 0 bases, leaving 14 bases between them. The CDR3 DNA reads TGTGCCAGCAGCCAATTTATCGGACAGAGCTCCTACGAGCAGTACTTC. Its translation is CASSQFIGQSSYEQYF.

The chain recombines TRBV4-1 with TRBJ1-2; tentative D call: TRBD1 (5 bases). The CDR3 has 16 residues. Per germline, CDR1 MGHRA and CDR2 YSYEKL. Trimming removed 0 bases from V and 0 bases from J, with 11 bases in between. The CDR3 sequence: CASSQDWGVPNYGYTF. CDR3 DNA: TGCGCCAGCAGCCAAGATTGGGGGGTACCTAACTATGGCTACACCTTC.

This sequence joins TRBV7-2 and TRBJ1-2; D unclear. The length of the CDR3 is 12 residues. Trimming cost V 5 bases and J 6 bases, with 10 bases left between them. The germline CDR1 and CDR2 sequences are SGHTA and FQGNSA. The CDR3 spells CASSPRHDGYTF. CDR3 coding DNA: TGTGCCAGCAGCCCTAGACACGATGGCTACACCTTC.

The chain carries TRBV19 and TRBJ2-5; 8 bases fit TRBD2. This CDR3 contains 16 residues. Per germline, CDR1 LNHDA and CDR2 SQIVND (reference sequence). V trimming: 5 bases; J trimming: 1 base; junction bases outside the gene matches: 9. Written as DNA, the CDR3 is TGTGCCAGTAGTGTTCTGCGGGGGGCTTTCCAAGAGACCCAGTACTTC. Its translation: CASSVLRGAFQETQYF.

The chain has TRBV9 and TRBJ2-5, with D maybe TRBD1 (6 bases). The germline CDR1 and CDR2 sequences are SGDLS and YYNGEE. The CDR3 contains 14 residues. Trimming took off 6 bases at V and 5 bases at J, with 17 bases between the two ends. CDR3 loop: CASTRDTLGETQYF. In nucleotides, the CDR3 is TGTGCCAGCACCCGGGACACGCTGGGGGAGACCCAGTACTTC.

The V and J genes are TRBV19 and TRBJ2-2, with TRBD2 identical over 11 bases. The germline V gene has CDR1 LNHDA and CDR2 SQIVND (reference sequence). The CDR3 is made up of 15 amino acids. Trimming cost V 6 bases and J 4 bases; bases outside gene matches: 4. DNA for the CDR3: TGTGCCAGTAGCACACTAGCGGGGGTCACCGGGGAGCTGTTTTTT. Its protein product is CASSTLAGVTGELFF. Combining the CDR3 with reference TRBV19 and TRBJ2-2 gives the whole variable domain DGGITQSPKYLFRKEGQNVTLSCEQNLNHDAMYWYRQDPGQGLRLIYYSQIVNDFQKGDIAEGYSVSREKKESFPLTVTSAQKNPTAFYLCASSTLAGVTGELFFGEGSRLTVL.

This sequence joins TRBV10-3 and TRBJ2-6, with D possibly matching TRBD1 (5 bases). CDR1 and CDR2 from the germline V gene are ENHRY and SYGVKD. The CDR3 sequence is 15 residues long. With 5 bases removed from V and 0 bases from J, the gap between germline ends came to 8 bases. CDR3: CAISPDSSGANVLTF. CDR3 DNA: TGTGCCATCAGTCCTGACAGCTCTGGGGCCAACGTCCTGACTTTC.

The V and J genes are TRBV5-4 and TRBJ2-7, with unresolved D. Trimming took off 0 bases at V and 7 bases at J, with 8 bases between the two ends. CDR1 SGHNT and CDR2 YYREEE come from the germline V gene (reference sequence). The CDR3 spans 12 residues. CDR3 loop: CASSLDLREQYF. As DNA, the CDR3 is TGTGCCAGCAGCTTGGATCTCCGGGAGCAGTACTTC.

This chain joins TRBV6-5 and TRBJ1-1; D not resolved. The CDR3 runs 14 residues. Germline V gene lookup returns CDR1 MNHEY and CDR2 SVGAGI. Trimming removed 0 bases from V and 6 bases from J, with 11 bases in between. The CDR3 region is CASSYSLGSAEAFF. The CDR3, as DNA: TGTGCCAGCAGTTACTCGTTAGGGTCGGCTGAAGCTTTCTTT.

V and J are TRBV7-2 and TRBJ2-2; D might be TRBD1 (6 bases). CDR3 size: 15 residues. V was pared by 4 bases and J by 1 base, with 10 bases between. The V gene's germline CDR1 is SGHTA and CDR2 FQGNSA. For the CDR3, the DNA is TGTGCCAGCAGCTCCCAGGGACAGAACACCGGGGAGCTGTTTTTT. Encoded protein: CASSSQGQNTGELFF.

V and J are TRBV2 and TRBJ2-5; a possible D gene is TRBD2 (5 bases). Germline CDR1 is SNHLY and CDR2 is FYNNEI. V lost 11 bases to trimming and J lost 1 base, with 17 bases between them. There are 14 residues in the CDR3. In nucleotides, the CDR3 is TGTGCCGATGGAAAGAGGGTAGGCCAAGAGACCCAGTACTTC. Protein sequence: CADGKRVGQETQYF.

V is TRBV24-1 and J is TRBJ2-1, with 8 bases matching TRBD1. The CDR3 has 15 residues. Germline CDR1 KGHDR, CDR2 SFDVKD. The junction had 5 bases not matched to a gene; V was cut back by 3 bases and J by 5 bases. Here the CDR3 DNA reads TGTGCCACCAGTGATGCGACAGGGGCCCACAATGAGCAGTTCTTC. It translates to CATSDATGAHNEQFF.